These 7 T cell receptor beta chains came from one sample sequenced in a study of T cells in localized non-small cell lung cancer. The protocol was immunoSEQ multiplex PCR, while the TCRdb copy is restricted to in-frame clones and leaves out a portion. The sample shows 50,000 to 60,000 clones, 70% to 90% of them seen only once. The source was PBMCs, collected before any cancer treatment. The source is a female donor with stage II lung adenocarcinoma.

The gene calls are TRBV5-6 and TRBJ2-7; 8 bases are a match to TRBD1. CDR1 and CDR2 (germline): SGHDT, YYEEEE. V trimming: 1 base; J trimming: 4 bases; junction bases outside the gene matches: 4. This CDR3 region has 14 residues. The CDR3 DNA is TGTGCCAGCAGCTTGTCAGGGGGCTCTTACGAGCAGTACTTC. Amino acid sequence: CASSLSGGSYEQYF.

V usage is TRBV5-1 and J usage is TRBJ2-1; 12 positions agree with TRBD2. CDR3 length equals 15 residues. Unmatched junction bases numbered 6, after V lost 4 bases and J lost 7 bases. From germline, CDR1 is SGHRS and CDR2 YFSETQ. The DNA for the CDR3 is TGCGCCAGCAGCCCTAGCGGGGGGGCCGGTAATGAGCAGTTCTTC. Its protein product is CASSPSGGAGNEQFF.

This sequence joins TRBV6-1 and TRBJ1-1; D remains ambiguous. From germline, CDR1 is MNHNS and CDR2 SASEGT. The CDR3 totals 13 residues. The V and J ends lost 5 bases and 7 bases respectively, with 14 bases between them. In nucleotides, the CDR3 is TGTGCCAGCAGTCCTAGGTCAGCCGGTGAAGCTTTCTTT. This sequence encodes CASSPRSAGEAFF.

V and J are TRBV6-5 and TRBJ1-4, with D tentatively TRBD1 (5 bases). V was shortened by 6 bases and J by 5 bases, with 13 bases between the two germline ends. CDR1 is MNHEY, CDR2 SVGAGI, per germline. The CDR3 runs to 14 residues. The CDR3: CASRSNWGNEKLFF. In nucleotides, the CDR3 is TGTGCCAGCAGGTCTAACTGGGGGAATGAAAAACTGTTTTTT.

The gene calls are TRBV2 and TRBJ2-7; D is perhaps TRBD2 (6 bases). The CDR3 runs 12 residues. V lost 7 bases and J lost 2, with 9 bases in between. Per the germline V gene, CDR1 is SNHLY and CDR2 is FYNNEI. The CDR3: CASTGEPYEQYF. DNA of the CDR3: TGTGCCAGCACGGGGGAGCCCTACGAGCAGTACTTC.

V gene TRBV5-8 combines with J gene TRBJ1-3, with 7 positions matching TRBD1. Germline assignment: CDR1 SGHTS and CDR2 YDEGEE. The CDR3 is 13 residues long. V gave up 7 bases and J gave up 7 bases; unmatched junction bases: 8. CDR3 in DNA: TGTGCCAGCCGACAGGGAGGGCGGAACACCATATATTTT. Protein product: CASRQGGRNTIYF.

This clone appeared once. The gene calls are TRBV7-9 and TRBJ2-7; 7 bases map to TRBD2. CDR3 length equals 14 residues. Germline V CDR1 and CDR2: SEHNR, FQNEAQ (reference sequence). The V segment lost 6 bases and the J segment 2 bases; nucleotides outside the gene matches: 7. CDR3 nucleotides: TGTGCCAGCAGGCCTGTGGGGGGGACCTACGAGCAGTACTTC. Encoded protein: CASRPVGGTYEQYF. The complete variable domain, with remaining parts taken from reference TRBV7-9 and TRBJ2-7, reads DTGVSQNPRHKITKRGQNVTFRCDPISEHNRLYWYRQTLGQGPEFLTYFQNEAQLEKSRLLSDRFSAERPKGSFSTLEIQRTEQGDSAMYLCASRPVGGTYEQYFGPGTRLTVT.